Listed here are 27 T cell receptor beta chains from one sample, sequenced in a study of early T cells in non-severe SARS-CoV-2 infection. TCRdb independently ran MiXCR on the 5' RACE reads; one entry per CDR3 protein. The profile shows approximately 50,000 distinct CDR3 sequences, around 9.5% of them singletons. The sample was whole blood. These receptor sequences come from an adult who was a healthcare worker with PCR-confirmed SARS-CoV-2 infection or an uninfected control (not recorded which).

Notes on this clonotype: A read error is possible here, since a much larger clone lies one base away. The rearrangement uses TRBV11-2 and TRBJ2-3; 11 bases align to TRBD1. The germline gives CDR1 SGHAT, CDR2 FQNNGV. The CDR3 is made up of 15 amino acids. The CDR3 is CVSSLRTGGADTQYF. In DNA, the CDR3 is TGTGTCAGCAGCCTGAGGACAGGGGGCGCAGATACGCAGTATTTT.

The table lists this clonotype with a few counts. This chain links TRBV5-6 with TRBJ2-7; possible D gene TRBD2, 6 bases. In germline, CDR1 is SGHDT, CDR2 YYEEEE. V was clipped by 1 base and J by 5 bases, with 16 bases between them. This CDR3 has 15 residues. Written as DNA, the CDR3 is TGTGCCAGCAGCTTGAGGCCGGGGGATCCAGACGAGCAGTACTTC. As protein: CASSLRPGDPDEQYF.

The rearrangement uses TRBV6-1 and TRBJ1-1; D is uncertain. The CDR3 runs to 13 residues. Germline CDR1 and CDR2: MNHNS and SASEGT. V dropped 2 bases and J dropped 1 base, with 5 bases sitting between them. Written as DNA, the CDR3 is TGTGCCAGCAGTGAAAACAGGAACACTGAAGCTTTCTTT. It yields the protein CASSENRNTEAFF.

This clonotype was observed many times. The chain carries TRBV29-1 and TRBJ1-1; perhaps TRBD1 as D (5 bases). Germline-derived CDR1 and CDR2 are SQVTM and ANQGSEA. V dropped 6 bases and J dropped 3 bases, with 14 bases sitting between them. There are 13 residues in the CDR3. CDR3 sequence (DNA): TGCAGCGTGGGTCGCAGGGATGACACTGAAGCTTTCTTT. Its protein product is CSVGRRDDTEAFF.

This clonotype showed up many times. This chain connects TRBV2 to TRBJ2-2; TRBD2 matches 8 bases. Per the germline V gene, CDR1 is SNHLY and CDR2 is FYNNEI. The length of the CDR3 is 15 residues. Trimming took 6 bases from V and 4 from J; bases not matched to a gene: 7. CDR3 sequence reads: CASSLGLDGTGELFF. The CDR3 DNA follows: TGTGCCAGCAGCCTGGGACTAGATGGCACCGGGGAGCTGTTTTTT.

CDR3 amino acids: CASRERTRNTEAFF. The CDR3 nucleotides read TGTGCCAGCAGAGAAAGGACACGGAACACTGAAGCTTTCTTT. The chain couples TRBV28 to TRBJ1-1; perhaps TRBD1 as D (5 bases). The CDR3 contains 14 residues. V lost 6 bases and J 1 base, leaving 12 bases between the germline ends. Germline V gene sequence: CDR1 MDHEN, CDR2 SYDVKM.

This clonotype showed up just a few times. The J gene is TRBJ2-7, the V gene TRBV11-2; D not resolved. CDR1 SGHAT and CDR2 FQNNGV come from the germline V gene. Trimming stripped 4 bases from V and 0 bases from J, with 16 bases between. CDR3 length equals 16 residues. CDR3 coding DNA: TGTGCCAGCAGCTCCGCCCGCGAGGCGGACTCCTACGAGCAGTACTTC. Translation: CASSSAREADSYEQYF.

In this sample, this clonotype turned up many times. The chain links TRBV3-1 to TRBJ1-4, with no clear D. The germline CDR1 and CDR2 sequences are LGHDT and YNNKEL (reference sequence). This CDR3 region has 14 residues. The germline V and J ends were trimmed by 7 bases and 4 bases, with 13 bases remaining between them. This chain's CDR3 is CASTPRKDNEKLFF. The CDR3 coding sequence is TGTGCCAGCACCCCCCGGAAGGATAATGAAAAACTGTTTTTT.

This clonotype was observed at least ten times. An end of the junction does not agree with germline; a read error may underlie this. The chain joins TRBV11-2 to TRBJ1-2, with D unclear. This CDR3 contains 16 residues. The germline gives CDR1 SGHAT, CDR2 FQNNGV. CDR3 amino acids: CASGLAAATANYGYTF. The CDR3 nucleotides read TGTGCCAGCGGCTTAGCCGCGGCCACAGCTAACTATGGCTACACCTTC.

Ten or more counts support this clonotype. The V and J genes are TRBV7-2 and TRBJ1-4; 7 nucleotides line up with TRBD1. The J segment lost 7 bases and the V segment lost 5 bases, leaving 4 bases of the junction unmatched. Germline V gene lookup returns CDR1 SGHTA and CDR2 FQGNSA. The CDR3 loop spans 13 amino acids. CDR3: CASSVQGTEKLFF. The CDR3 nucleotides read TGTGCCAGCAGCGTACAGGGGACTGAAAAACTGTTTTTT. The full variable domain, its missing parts supplied by reference TRBV7-2 and TRBJ1-4, is GAGVSQSPSNKVTEKGKDVELRCDPISGHTALYWYRQSLGQGLEFLIYFQGNSAPDKSGLPSDRFSAERTGGSVSTLTIQRTQQEDSAVYLCASSVQGTEKLFFGSGTQLSVL.

V usage is TRBV29-1 and J usage is TRBJ2-7, with no clear D. This CDR3 has 11 residues. Trimming took 4 bases from V and 6 from J, leaving 10 bases between them. The germline V gene encodes CDR1 SQVTM and CDR2 ANQGSEA. As DNA, the CDR3 is TGCAGCGTTGTAGGATCACGCGAGCAGTACTTC. It translates to CSVVGSREQYF.

This clonotype appeared many times. The V gene is TRBV11-2, the J gene TRBJ2-5, with 7 nucleotides matching TRBD2. Germline CDR1 is SGHAT and CDR2 is FQNNGV. The CDR3 contains 17 residues. The J segment lost 5 bases and the V segment lost 1 base, leaving 13 bases of the junction unmatched. CDR3 bases: TGTGCCAGCAGCTTAGTGCAAGGCGGCGGGAGCACGGAGACCCAGTACTTC. Residues: CASSLVQGGGSTETQYF.

The sample holds many counts of this clonotype. The V gene is TRBV15, the J gene TRBJ2-5; TRBD1 matches at 11 bases. Trimming took 5 bases from V and 4 from J; bases not matched to a gene: 3. The CDR3 spans 14 residues. Germline V gives CDR1 LNHNV, CDR2 YYDKDF (reference sequence). The CDR3 loop is CATSGGQGAETQYF. DNA of the CDR3: TGTGCCACCAGCGGAGGACAGGGGGCAGAGACCCAGTACTTC.

This clonotype has a count of ten or more. This rearrangement joins TRBV2 to TRBJ2-7, with D possibly TRBD2 on 6 matching bases. Trimming removed 9 bases at V and 1 base at J, with 13 bases between. The CDR3 length is 13 residues. Germline values: CDR1 SNHLY, CDR2 FYNNEI. This CDR3 is CASHGGISYEQYF. The CDR3 DNA reads as TGTGCCAGTCACGGGGGAATATCCTACGAGCAGTACTTC. Supplemented by reference TRBV2 and TRBJ2-7, the full variable domain reads EPEVTQTPSHQVTQMGQEVILRCVPISNHLYFYWYRQILGQKVEFLVSFYNNEISEKSEIFDDQFSVERPDGSNFTLKIRSTKLEDSAMYFCASHGGISYEQYFGPGTRLTVT.

The table lists this clonotype with a few counts. The chain uses TRBV5-1 and TRBJ2-5, with a weak D call TRBD1 (6 bases). Germline CDR1 is SGHRS and CDR2 is YFSETQ. Trimming removed 0 bases from V and 2 bases from J, with 14 bases in between. The CDR3 spans 16 residues. As DNA, the CDR3 is TGCGCCAGCAGCTTGGGGACAGCATATCTTCAAGAGACCCAGTACTTC. Translating it yields CASSLGTAYLQETQYF.

This clonotype occurred many times. The rearrangement links TRBV6-6 to TRBJ2-3; no reliable D call. Per the germline V gene, CDR1 is MNHNY and CDR2 is SVGAGI (reference sequence). The CDR3 covers 12 residues. V lost 6 bases to trimming and J lost 0 bases, with 4 bases between them. Here the CDR3 DNA reads TGTGCCAGCAGGGCTAGCACAGATACGCAGTATTTT. Residues: CASRASTDTQYF.

The chain uses TRBV5-1 and TRBJ2-3; 7 nucleotides agree with TRBD1. CDR3 length: 14 residues. The germline gives CDR1 SGHRS, CDR2 YFSETQ. Trimming removed 5 bases from V and 2 bases from J; junction bases left unmatched: 5. The CDR3 nucleotides are TGCGCCAGCAGACAGGGGATCCTCACAGATACGCAGTATTTT. Residues: CASRQGILTDTQYF.

This clonotype came up a few times. This chain uses TRBV6-5 with TRBJ2-7; possible D gene TRBD2, 7 bases. The CDR3 runs 14 residues. CDR1 MNHEY and CDR2 SVGAGI come from the germline V gene. V was shortened by 6 bases and J by 3 bases, with 15 bases between the two germline ends. CDR3 coding DNA: TGTGCCAGCAGGCGGGGGCCCTCTAACTACGAGCAGTACTTC. Encoded protein: CASRRGPSNYEQYF.

In its sample, this clonotype was seen a few times. The V gene is TRBV20-1, the J gene TRBJ2-3; D unclear. Trimming pared 3 bases from V and 1 base from J, leaving 17 bases between. Germline-derived CDR1 and CDR2 are DFQATT and SNEGSKA (reference sequence). The CDR3 consists of 16 residues. CDR3 coding DNA: TGCAGTGCTAGCCACGCCTCCCGCACAGGCACAGATACGCAGTATTTT. Protein product: CSASHASRTGTDTQYF.

This clonotype was observed a few times. The genes are TRBV27 and TRBJ2-5; tentative D call: TRBD1 (5 bases). This CDR3 has 14 residues. CDR1 is MNHEY and CDR2 is SMNVEV in the germline V gene (reference sequence). With 3 bases removed from V and 2 bases from J, the gap between germline ends came to 10 bases. The CDR3 loop reads CASSFGQGQETQYF. The CDR3 bases are TGTGCCAGCAGTTTTGGGCAGGGTCAAGAGACCCAGTACTTC.

V gene TRBV20-1 combines with J gene TRBJ2-3; 11 nucleotides line up with TRBD2. The germline gives CDR1 DFQATT, CDR2 SNEGSKA (reference sequence). With V trimmed by 6 bases and J by 4 bases, 6 bases remained unmatched. CDR3 length: 14 amino acids. The CDR3 nucleotides are TGCAGTGCCCATAGCGGGAGGGCCCCAGATACGCAGTATTTT. It codes for CSAHSGRAPDTQYF.

The chain recombines TRBV7-6 with TRBJ2-1; D unresolved. CDR3 length: 12 residues. Germline-derived CDR1 and CDR2 are SGHVS and FNYEAQ. V was cut by 9 bases and J by 6 bases, with 12 bases left in between. The CDR3 DNA reads TGTGCCAGGTCCCCCAGTTTCAATGAGCAGTTCTTC. As protein: CARSPSFNEQFF. The entire variable domain, with the rest obtained from reference TRBV7-6 and TRBJ2-1, is as follows: GAGVSQSPRYKVTKRGQDVALRCDPISGHVSLYWYRQALGQGPEFLTYFNYEAQQDKSGLPNDRFSAERPEGSISTLTIQRTEQRDSAMYRCARSPSFNEQFFGPGTRLTVL.

The chain joins TRBV28 to TRBJ1-1, with D possibly TRBD1 on 5 matching bases. CDR1 MDHEN and CDR2 SYDVKM come from the germline V gene. This CDR3 has 14 amino acids. Trimming removed 3 bases from V and 5 bases from J, with 13 bases in between. CDR3 nucleotides: TGTGCCAGCAGTTTTCGGGGGGGAGGTACTGAAGCTTTCTTT. As protein: CASSFRGGGTEAFF.

The V and J genes are TRBV5-1 and TRBJ1-1; D is undetermined. Looked up from germline, CDR1 is SGHRS and CDR2 is YFSETQ. V shed 6 bases and J shed 0 bases, with 15 bases lying between them. The CDR3 covers 15 residues. CDR3 protein: CASTAEGSLNTEAFF. CDR3 DNA: TGCGCCAGCACCGCAGAGGGCAGCCTGAACACTGAAGCTTTCTTT.

The rearrangement joins TRBV5-6 to TRBJ1-1; TRBD1 is a possible D gene (6 bases). Trimming pared 2 bases from V and 8 bases from J, leaving 10 bases between. CDR1 SGHDT and CDR2 YYEEEE come from the germline V gene. The CDR3 extends over 12 amino acids. The CDR3 spells CASSLGDIEAFF. The CDR3 bases are TGTGCCAGCAGCTTAGGGGACATCGAAGCTTTCTTT. The entire variable domain, with the rest obtained from reference TRBV5-6 and TRBJ1-1, is as follows: DAGVTQSPTHLIKTRGQQVTLRCSPKSGHDTVSWYQQALGQGPQFIFQYYEEEERQRGNFPDRFSGHQFPNYSSELNVNALLLGDSALYLCASSLGDIEAFFGQGTRLTVV.

The chain is built from TRBV27 and TRBJ1-2, with unresolved D. Trimming removed 6 bases at V and 1 base at J, with 3 bases between. The CDR3 has 11 amino acids. Germline V gives CDR1 MNHEY, CDR2 SMNVEV (reference sequence). The DNA of the CDR3 is TGTGCCAGCAGAGATAACTATGGCTACACCTTC. This gives the protein CASRDNYGYTF.

This clonotype was detected only a few times. The chain links TRBV7-9 to TRBJ2-1; TRBD2 might be the D (5 bases). The germline V gene encodes CDR1 SEHNR and CDR2 FQNEAQ (reference sequence). CDR3 length: 15 residues. The V and J ends lost 7 bases and 0 bases respectively, with 13 bases between them. CDR3 nucleotide sequence: TGTGCCAGCACCCTATCGGGGTACTCCTACAATGAGCAGTTCTTC. Translating it yields CASTLSGYSYNEQFF.